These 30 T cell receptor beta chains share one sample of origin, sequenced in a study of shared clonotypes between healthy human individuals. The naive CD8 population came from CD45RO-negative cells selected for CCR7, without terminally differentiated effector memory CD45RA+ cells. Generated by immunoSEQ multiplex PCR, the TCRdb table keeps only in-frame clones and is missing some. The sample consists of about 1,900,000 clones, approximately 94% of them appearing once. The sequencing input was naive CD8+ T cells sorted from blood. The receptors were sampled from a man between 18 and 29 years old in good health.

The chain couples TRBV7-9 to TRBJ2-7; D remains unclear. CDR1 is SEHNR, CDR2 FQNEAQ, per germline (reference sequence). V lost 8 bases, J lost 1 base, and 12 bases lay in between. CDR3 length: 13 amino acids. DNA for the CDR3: TGTGCCAGCGAAGGGATGGAATCCTACGAGCAGTACTTC. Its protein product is CASEGMESYEQYF. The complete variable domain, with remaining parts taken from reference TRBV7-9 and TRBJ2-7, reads DTGVSQNPRHKITKRGQNVTFRCDPISEHNRLYWYRQTLGQGPEFLTYFQNEAQLEKSRLLSDRFSAERPKGSFSTLEIQRTEQGDSAMYLCASEGMESYEQYFGPGTRLTVT.

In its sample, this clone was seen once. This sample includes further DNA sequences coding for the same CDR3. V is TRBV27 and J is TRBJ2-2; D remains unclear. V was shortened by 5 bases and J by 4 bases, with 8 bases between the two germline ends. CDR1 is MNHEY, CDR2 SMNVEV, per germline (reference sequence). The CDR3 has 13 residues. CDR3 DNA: TGTGCCAGCAGTCCCACGGGCACCGGGGAGCTGTTTTTT. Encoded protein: CASSPTGTGELFF.

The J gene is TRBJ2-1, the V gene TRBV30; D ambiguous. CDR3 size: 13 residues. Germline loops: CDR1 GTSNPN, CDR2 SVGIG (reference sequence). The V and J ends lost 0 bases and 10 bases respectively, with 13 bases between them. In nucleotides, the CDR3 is TGTGCCTGGAGTGTATTAGGGTTTGGGGAGCAGTTCTTC. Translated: CAWSVLGFGEQFF.

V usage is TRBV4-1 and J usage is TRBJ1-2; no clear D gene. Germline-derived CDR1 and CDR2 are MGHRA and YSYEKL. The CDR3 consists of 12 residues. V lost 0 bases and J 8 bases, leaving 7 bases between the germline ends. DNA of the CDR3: TGCGCCAGCAGCCAAGACGGAGGAGGCTACACCTTC. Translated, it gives CASSQDGGGYTF.

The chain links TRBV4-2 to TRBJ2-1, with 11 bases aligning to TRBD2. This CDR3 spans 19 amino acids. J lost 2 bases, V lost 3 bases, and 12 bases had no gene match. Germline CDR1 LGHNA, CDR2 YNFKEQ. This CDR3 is CASSHSKTSGIPTYNEQFF. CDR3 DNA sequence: TGTGCCAGCAGCCATAGTAAGACTAGCGGGATACCCACCTACAATGAGCAGTTCTTC.

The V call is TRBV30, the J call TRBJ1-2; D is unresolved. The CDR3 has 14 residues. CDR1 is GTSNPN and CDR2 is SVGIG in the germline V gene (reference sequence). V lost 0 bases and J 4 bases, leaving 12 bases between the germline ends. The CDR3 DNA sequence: TGTGCCTGGAGTGTAGGAGGGTATGTCTATGGCTACACCTTC. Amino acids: CAWSVGGYVYGYTF.

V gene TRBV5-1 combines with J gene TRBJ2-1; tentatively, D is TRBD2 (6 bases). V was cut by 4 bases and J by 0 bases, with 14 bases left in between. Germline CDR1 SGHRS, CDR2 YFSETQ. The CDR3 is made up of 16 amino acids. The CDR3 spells CASSPAGPSSYNEQFF. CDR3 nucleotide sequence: TGCGCCAGCAGCCCAGCGGGCCCGAGCTCCTACAATGAGCAGTTCTTC.

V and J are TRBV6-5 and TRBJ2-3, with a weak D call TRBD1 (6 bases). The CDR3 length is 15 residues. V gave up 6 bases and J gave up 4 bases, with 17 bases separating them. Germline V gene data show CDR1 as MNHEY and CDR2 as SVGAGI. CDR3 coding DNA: TGTGCCAGCAGCGAGGGGGTAGTAACTCCAGATACGCAGTATTTT. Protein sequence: CASSEGVVTPDTQYF.

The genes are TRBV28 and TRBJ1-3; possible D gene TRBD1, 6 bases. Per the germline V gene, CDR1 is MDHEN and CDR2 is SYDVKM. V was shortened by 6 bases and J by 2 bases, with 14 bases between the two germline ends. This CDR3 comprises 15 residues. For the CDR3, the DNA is TGTGCCAGCAGAGTCCAGGGGTTAGCTGGAAACACCATATATTTT. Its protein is CASRVQGLAGNTIYF.

The CDR3 sequence: CASSTQETGEQYF. The DNA of the CDR3 is TGTGCCAGTAGTACCCAGGAGACGGGGGAGCAGTACTTC. J is TRBJ2-7 and V is TRBV19; TRBD2 is a possible D gene (5 bases). This CDR3 comprises 13 residues. Germline V CDR1 and CDR2: LNHDA, SQIVND (reference sequence). V dropped 4 bases and J dropped 7 bases, with 14 bases sitting between them.

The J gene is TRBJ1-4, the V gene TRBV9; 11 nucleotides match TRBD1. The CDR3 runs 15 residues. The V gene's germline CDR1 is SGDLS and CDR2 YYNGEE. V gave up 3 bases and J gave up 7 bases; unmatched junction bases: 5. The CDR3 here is CASSGGTGGIEKLFF. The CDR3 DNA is TGTGCCAGCAGCGGCGGGACAGGGGGGATTGAAAAACTGTTTTTT.

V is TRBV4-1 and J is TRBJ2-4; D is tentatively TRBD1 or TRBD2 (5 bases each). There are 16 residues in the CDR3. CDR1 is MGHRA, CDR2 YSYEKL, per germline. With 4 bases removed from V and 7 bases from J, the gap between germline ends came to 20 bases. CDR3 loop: CASSPPRQERGNIQYF. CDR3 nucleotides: TGCGCCAGCAGCCCCCCGCGTCAGGAACGGGGCAACATTCAGTACTTC.

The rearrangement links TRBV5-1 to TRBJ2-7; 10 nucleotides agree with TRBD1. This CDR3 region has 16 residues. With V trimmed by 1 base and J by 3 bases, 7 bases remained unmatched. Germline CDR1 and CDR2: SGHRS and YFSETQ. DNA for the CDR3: TGCGCCAGCAGCTTGATTAATCGGGACAGGGGCTACGAGCAGTACTTC. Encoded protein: CASSLINRDRGYEQYF. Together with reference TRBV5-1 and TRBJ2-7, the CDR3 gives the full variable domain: KAGVTQTPRYLIKTRGQQVTLSCSPISGHRSVSWYQQTPGQGLQFLFEYFSETQRNKGNFPGRFSGRQFSNSRSEMNVSTLELGDSALYLCASSLINRDRGYEQYFGPGTRLTVT.

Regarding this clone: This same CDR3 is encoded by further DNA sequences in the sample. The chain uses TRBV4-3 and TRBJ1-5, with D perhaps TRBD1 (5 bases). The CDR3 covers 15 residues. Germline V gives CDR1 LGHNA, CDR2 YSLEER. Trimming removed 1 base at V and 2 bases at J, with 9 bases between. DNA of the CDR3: TGCGCCAGCAGCCAAGTGTGGGGGGGCAATCAGCCCCAGCATTTT. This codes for CASSQVWGGNQPQHF.

For the CDR3, the DNA is TGTGCCAGCAGCAAAGGGACTAGCGGGGGGTTCCAAGAGACCCAGTACTTC. Its translation: CASSKGTSGGFQETQYF. The chain employs TRBV21-1 and TRBJ2-5; TRBD2 reflects the table's D call only, with no check against the DNA. TRBV21-1 constitutes a pseudogene. The CDR3 is 17 amino acids.

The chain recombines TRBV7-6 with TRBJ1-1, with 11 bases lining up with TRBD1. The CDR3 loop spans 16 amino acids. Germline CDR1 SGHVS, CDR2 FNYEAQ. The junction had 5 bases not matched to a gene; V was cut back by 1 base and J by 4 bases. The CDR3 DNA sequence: TGTGCCAGCAGCTTAGTGCTCGGGACAGGGGGCACTGAAGCTTTCTTT. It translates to CASSLVLGTGGTEAFF.

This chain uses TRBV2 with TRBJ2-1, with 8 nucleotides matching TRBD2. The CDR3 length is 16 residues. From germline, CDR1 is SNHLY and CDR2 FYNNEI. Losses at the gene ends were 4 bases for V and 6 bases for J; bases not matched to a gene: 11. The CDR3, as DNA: TGTGCCAGCAGTGTTGAGCGGGAGCGTCTCCTCAATGAGCAGTTCTTC. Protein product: CASSVERERLLNEQFF.

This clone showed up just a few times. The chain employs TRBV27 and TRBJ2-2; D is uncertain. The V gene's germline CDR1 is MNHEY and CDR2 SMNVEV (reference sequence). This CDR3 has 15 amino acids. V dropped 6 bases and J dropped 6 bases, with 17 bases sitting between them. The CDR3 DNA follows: TGTGCCAGCAGCTCCACACAGACGGTCCCCGGGGAGCTGTTTTTT. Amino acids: CASSSTQTVPGELFF.

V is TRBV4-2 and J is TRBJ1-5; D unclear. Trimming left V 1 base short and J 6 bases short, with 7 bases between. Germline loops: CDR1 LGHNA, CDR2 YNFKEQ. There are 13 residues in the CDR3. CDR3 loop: CASSQAPSQPQHF. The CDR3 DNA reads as TGTGCCAGCAGCCAAGCCCCTTCTCAGCCCCAGCATTTT.

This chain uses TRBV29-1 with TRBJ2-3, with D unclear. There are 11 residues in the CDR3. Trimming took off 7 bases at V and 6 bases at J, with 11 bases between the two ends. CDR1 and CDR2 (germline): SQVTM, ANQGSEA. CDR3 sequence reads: CSAEVGDTQYF. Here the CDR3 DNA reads TGCAGCGCCGAGGTCGGGGATACGCAGTATTTT.

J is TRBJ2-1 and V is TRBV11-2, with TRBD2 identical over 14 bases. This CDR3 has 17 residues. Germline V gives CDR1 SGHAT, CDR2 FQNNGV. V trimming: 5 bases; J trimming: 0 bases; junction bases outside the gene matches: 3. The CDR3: CASSPGTSGSSYNEQFF. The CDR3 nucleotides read TGTGCCAGCAGCCCTGGGACTAGCGGGAGCTCCTACAATGAGCAGTTCTTC.

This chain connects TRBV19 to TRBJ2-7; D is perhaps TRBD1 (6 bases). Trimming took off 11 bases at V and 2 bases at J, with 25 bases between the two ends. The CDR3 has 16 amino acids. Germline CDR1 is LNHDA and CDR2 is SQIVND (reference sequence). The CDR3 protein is CAHKSRPHRVPYEQYF. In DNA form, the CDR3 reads TGTGCCCACAAAAGTAGGCCTCACAGGGTACCCTACGAGCAGTACTTC. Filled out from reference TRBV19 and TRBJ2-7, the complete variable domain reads DGGITQSPKYLFRKEGQNVTLSCEQNLNHDAMYWYRQDPGQGLRLIYYSQIVNDFQKGDIAEGYSVSREKKESFPLTVTSAQKNPTAFYLCAHKSRPHRVPYEQYFGPGTRLTVT.

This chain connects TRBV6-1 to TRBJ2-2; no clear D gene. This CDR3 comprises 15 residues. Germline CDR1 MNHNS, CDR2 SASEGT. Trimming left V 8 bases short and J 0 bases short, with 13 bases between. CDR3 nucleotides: TGTGCCAGCGGAGTAGAGGCCTCGAACACCGGGGAGCTGTTTTTT. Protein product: CASGVEASNTGELFF.

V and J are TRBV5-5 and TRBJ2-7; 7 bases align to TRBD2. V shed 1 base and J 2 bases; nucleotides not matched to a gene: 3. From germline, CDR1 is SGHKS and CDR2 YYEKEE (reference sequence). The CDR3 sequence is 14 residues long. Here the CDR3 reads CASSLIRGAYEQYF. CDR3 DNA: TGTGCCAGCAGCTTGATCCGGGGGGCCTACGAGCAGTACTTC.

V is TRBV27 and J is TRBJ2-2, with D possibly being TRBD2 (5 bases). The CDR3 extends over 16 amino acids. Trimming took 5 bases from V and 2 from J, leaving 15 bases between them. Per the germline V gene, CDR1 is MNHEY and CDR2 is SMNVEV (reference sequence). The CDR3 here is CASSIGPGSNTGELFF. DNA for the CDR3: TGTGCCAGCAGTATCGGACCGGGATCTAACACCGGGGAGCTGTTTTTT.

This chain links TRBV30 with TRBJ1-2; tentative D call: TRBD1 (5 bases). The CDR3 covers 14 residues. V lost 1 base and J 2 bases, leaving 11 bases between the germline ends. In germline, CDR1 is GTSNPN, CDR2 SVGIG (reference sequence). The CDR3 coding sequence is TGTGCCTGGAGTGGAGAGGGGTGGAACTATGGCTACACCTTC. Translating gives CAWSGEGWNYGYTF.

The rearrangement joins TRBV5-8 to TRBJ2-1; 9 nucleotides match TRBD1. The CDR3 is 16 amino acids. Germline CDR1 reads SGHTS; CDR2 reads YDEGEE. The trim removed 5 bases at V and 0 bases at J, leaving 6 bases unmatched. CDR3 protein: CASSPGTGSSYNEQFF. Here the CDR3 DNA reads TGTGCCAGCAGTCCCGGGACAGGGAGCTCCTACAATGAGCAGTTCTTC.

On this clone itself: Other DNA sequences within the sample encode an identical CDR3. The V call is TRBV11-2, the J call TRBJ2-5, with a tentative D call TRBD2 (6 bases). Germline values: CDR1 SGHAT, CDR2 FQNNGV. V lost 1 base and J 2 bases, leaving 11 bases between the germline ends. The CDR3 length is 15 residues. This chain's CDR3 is CASSLGISGQETQYF. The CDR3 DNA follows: TGTGCCAGCAGCTTAGGAATTAGCGGACAAGAGACCCAGTACTTC.

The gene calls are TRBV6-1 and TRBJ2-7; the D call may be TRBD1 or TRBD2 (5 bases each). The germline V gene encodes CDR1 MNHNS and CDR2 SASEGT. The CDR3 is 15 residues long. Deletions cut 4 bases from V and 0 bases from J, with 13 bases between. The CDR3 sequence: CASSVSRDGSYEQYF. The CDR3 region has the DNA TGTGCCAGCAGTGTGTCCCGGGACGGCTCCTACGAGCAGTACTTC.

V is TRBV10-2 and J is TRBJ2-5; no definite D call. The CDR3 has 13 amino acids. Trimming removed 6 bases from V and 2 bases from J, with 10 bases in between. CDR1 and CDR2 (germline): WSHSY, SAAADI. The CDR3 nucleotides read TGCGCCAGCAGAACTACAGAACAAGAGACCCAGTACTTC. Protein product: CASRTTEQETQYF.